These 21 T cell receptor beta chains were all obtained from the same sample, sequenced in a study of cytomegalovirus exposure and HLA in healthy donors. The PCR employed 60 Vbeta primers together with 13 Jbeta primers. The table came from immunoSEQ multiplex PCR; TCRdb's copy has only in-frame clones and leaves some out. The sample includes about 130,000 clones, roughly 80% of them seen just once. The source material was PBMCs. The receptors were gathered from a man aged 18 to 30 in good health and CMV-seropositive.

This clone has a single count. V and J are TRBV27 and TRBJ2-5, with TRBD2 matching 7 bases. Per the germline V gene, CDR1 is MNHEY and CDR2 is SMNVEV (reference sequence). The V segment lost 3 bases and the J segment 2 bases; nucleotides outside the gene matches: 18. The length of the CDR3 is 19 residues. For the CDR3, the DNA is TGTGCCAGCAGTTTTCGTGGGACTACAGATTCAGCACGTCAAGAGACCCAGTACTTC. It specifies CASSFRGTTDSARQETQYF.

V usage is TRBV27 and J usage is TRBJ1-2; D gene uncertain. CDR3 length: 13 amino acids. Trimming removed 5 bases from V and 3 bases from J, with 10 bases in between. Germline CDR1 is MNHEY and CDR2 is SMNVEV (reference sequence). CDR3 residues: CASSPQMYYGYTF. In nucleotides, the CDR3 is TGTGCCAGCAGTCCGCAGATGTACTATGGCTACACCTTC.

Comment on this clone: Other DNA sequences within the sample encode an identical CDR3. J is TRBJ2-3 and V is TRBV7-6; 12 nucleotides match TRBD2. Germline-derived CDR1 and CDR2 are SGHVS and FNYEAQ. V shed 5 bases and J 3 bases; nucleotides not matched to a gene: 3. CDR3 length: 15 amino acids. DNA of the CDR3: TGTGCCAGCAGCCTAACTAGCGGGAGGACAGATACGCAGTATTTT. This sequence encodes CASSLTSGRTDTQYF. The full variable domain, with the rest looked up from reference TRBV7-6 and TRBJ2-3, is GAGVSQSPRYKVTKRGQDVALRCDPISGHVSLYWYRQALGQGPEFLTYFNYEAQQDKSGLPNDRFSAERPEGSISTLTIQRTEQRDSAMYRCASSLTSGRTDTQYFGPGTRLTVL.

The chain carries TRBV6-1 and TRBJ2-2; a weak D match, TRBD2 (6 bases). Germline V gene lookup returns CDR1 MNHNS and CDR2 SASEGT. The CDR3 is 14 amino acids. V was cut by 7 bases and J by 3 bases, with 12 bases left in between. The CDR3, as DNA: TGTGCCAGCAAAACTAGCATGGACACCGGGGAGCTGTTTTTT. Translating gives CASKTSMDTGELFF.

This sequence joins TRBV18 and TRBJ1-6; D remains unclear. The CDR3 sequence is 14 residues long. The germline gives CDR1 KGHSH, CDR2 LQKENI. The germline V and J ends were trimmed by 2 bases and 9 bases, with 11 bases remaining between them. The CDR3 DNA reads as TGTGCCAGCTCACCAGGCTGGGAGTTTTCACCCCTCCACTTT. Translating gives CASSPGWEFSPLHF.

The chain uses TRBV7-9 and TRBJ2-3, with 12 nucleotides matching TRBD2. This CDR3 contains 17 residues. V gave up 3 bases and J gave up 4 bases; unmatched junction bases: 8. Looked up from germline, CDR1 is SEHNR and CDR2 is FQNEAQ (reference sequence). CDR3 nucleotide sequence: TGTGCCAGCAGCTTCGCCCAACTAGCGGGAGGCGCAGATACGCAGTATTTT. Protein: CASSFAQLAGGADTQYF.

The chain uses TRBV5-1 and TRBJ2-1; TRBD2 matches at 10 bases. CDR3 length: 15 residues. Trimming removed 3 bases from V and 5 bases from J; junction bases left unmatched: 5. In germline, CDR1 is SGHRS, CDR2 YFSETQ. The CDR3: CASSWLAGADNEQFF. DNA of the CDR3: TGCGCCAGCAGCTGGCTAGCGGGAGCGGACAATGAGCAGTTCTTC.

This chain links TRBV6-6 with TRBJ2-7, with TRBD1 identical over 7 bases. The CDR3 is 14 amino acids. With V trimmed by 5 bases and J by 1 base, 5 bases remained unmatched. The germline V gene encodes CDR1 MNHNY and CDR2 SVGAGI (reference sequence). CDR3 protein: CASSQGDSSYEQYF. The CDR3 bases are TGTGCCAGCAGTCAAGGGGACAGTTCCTACGAGCAGTACTTC.

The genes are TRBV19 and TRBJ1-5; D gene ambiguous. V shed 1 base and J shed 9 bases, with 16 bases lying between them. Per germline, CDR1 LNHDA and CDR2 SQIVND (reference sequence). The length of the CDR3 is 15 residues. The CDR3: CASSIVEGRSTPQHF. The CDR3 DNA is TGTGCCAGTAGTATAGTAGAGGGTAGATCCACGCCCCAGCATTTT.

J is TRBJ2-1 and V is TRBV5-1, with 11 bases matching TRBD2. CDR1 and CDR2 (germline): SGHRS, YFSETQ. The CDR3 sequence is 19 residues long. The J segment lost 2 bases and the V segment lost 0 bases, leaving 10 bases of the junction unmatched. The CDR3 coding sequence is TGCGCCAGCAGCTTGGTAGGGCTAGCGGGAGGTGGCACCTACAATGAGCAGTTCTTC. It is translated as CASSLVGLAGGGTYNEQFF.

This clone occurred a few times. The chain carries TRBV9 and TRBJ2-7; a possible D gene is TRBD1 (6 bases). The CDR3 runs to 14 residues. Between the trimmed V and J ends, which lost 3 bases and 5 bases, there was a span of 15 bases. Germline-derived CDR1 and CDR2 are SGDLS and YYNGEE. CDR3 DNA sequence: TGTGCCAGCAGCGCCAGGGGTGAATCGGACGAGCAGTACTTC. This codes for CASSARGESDEQYF.

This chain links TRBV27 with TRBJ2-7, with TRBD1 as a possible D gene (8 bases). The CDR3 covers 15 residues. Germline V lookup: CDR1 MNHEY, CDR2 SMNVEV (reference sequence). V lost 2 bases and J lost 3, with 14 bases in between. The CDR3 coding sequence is TGTGCCAGCAGTTTAAGCGGGACAGGCTTCTACGAGCAGTACTTC. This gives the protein CASSLSGTGFYEQYF.

The CDR3 region has the DNA TGTGCCAGCAGGGACTCCGGGACTATCTACGAGCAGTACTTC. This sequence encodes CASRDSGTIYEQYF. This chain uses TRBV6-6 with TRBJ2-7, with 7 bases lining up with TRBD2. This CDR3 is 14 amino acids long. Trimming took 6 bases from V and 3 from J; bases not matched to a gene: 8. Germline V gene sequence: CDR1 MNHNY, CDR2 SVGAGI (reference sequence).

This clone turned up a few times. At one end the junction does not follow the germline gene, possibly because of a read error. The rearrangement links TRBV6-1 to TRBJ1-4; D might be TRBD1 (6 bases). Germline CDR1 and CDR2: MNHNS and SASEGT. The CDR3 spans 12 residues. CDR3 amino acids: CASSERRTESIF. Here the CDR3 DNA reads TGTGCCAGCAGTGAACGGAGGACAGAGAGCATTTTT.

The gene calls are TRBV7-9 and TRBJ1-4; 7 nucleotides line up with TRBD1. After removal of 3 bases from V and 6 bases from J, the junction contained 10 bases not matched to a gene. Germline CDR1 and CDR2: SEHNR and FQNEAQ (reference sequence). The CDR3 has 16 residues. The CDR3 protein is CASSFLPGQRYEKLFF. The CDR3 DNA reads TGTGCCAGCAGCTTCCTCCCGGGACAGCGGTATGAAAAACTGTTTTTT.

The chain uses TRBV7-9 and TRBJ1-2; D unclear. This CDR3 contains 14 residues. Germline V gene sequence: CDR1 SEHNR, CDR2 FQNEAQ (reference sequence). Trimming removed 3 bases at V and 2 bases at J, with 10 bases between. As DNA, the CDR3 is TGTGCCAGCAGCTTTTCAATTCCCAACTATGGCTACACCTTC. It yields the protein CASSFSIPNYGYTF.

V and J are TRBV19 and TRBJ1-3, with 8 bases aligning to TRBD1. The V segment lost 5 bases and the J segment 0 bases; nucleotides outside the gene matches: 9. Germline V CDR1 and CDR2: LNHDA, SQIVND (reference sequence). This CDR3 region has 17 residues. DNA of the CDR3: TGTGCCAGTAGTTTCCGAGGACAGGGTAACTCTGGAAACACCATATATTTT. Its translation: CASSFRGQGNSGNTIYF.

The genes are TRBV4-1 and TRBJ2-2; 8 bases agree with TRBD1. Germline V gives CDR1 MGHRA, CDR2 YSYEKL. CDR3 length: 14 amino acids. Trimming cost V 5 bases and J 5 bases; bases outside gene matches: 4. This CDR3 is CASSAGQVTGELFF. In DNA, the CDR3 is TGCGCCAGCAGCGCGGGACAGGTGACCGGGGAGCTGTTTTTT.

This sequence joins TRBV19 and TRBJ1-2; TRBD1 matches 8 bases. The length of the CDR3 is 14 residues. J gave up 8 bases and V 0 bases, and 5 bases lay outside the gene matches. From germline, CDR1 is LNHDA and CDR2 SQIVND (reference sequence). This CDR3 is CASSIDRQGFGYTF. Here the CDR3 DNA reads TGTGCCAGTAGTATAGACCGACAGGGGTTCGGCTACACCTTC.

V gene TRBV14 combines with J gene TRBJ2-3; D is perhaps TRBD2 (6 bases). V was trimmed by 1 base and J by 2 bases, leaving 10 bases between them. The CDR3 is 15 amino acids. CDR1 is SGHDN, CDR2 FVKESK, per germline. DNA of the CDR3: TGTGCCAGCAGCCAAGTTGCGGGGATCACAGATACGCAGTATTTT. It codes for CASSQVAGITDTQYF.

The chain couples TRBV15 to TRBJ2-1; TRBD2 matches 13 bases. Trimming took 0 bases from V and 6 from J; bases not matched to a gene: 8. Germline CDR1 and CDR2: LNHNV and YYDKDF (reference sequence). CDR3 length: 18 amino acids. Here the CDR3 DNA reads TGTGCCACCAGCAGAGAACCAACTAGCGGGGGGGTCGTCAATGAGCAGTTCTTC. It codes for CATSREPTSGGVVNEQFF.